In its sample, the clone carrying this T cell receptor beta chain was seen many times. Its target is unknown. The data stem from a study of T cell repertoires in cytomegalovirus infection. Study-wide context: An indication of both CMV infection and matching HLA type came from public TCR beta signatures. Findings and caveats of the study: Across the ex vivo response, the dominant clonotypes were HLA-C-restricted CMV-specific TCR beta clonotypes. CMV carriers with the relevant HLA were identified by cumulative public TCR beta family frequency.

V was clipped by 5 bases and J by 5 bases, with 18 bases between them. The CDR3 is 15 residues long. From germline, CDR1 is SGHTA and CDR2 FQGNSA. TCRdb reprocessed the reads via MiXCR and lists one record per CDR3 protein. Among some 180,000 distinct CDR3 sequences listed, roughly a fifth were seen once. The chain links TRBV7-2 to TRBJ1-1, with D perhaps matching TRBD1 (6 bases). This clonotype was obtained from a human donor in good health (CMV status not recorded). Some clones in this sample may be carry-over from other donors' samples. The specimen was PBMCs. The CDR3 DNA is TGTGCCAGCAGCCGAGGGCAGGGGCGGTGGACTGAAGCTTTCTTT. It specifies CASSRGQGRWTEAFF.